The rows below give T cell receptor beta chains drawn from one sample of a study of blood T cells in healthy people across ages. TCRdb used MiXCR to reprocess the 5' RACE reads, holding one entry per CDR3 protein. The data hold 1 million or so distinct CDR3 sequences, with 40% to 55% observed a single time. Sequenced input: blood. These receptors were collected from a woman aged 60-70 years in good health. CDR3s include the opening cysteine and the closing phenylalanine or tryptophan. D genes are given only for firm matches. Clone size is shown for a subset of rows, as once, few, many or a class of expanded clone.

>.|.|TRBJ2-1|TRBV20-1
TGCAGTGCTAATATCCCAGGGACCAATGAGCAGTTCTTC
CSANIPGTNEQFF
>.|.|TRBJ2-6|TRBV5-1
TGCGCCAGCCTACCTACAGGGTCTGGGGCCAACGTCCTGACTTTC
CASLPTGSGANVLTF
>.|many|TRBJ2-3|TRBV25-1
TGTGCCAGCAGTGAAAGCGGGAGCACAGATACGCAGTATTTT
CASSESGSTDTQYF
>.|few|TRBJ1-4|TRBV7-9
TGTGCCAGCAGCTTTACGGGCCAAGGGGTAGAAAAACTGTTTTTT
CASSFTGQGVEKLFF
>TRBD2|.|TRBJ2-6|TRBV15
TGTGCCACCAGCCCTAGCGGGGCCTCTGGGGCCAACGTCCTGACTTTC
CATSPSGASGANVLTF
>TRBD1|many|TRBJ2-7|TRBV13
TGTGCCAGCAGCTTAGCAGGGGGCCGCTCGTACGAGCAGTACTTC
CASSLAGGRSYEQYF
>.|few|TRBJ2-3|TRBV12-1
TGTGCCAGCAGTCGACTAGCGGTTGGAGATACGCAGTATTTT
CASSRLAVGDTQYF
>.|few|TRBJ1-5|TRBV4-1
TGCGCCAGCAGCCAGGTGGTCGGACAGCCCCAGCATTTT
CASSQVVGQPQHF
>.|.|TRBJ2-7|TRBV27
TGTGCCAGCAGTCCGCTGCGGGGTCCCTACGAGCAGTACTTC
CASSPLRGPYEQYF
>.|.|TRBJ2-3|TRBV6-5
TGCGCCAGCAGCCCTCAAGGCGGGGTCGTTGATACGCAGTATTTT
CASSPQGGVVDTQYF
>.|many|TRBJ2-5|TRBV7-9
TGTGCCAGCAGCTCCTTAATTCAAGAGACCCAGTACTTC
CASSSLIQETQYF
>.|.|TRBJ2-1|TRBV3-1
TGTGCCAGCAGCCCCCGGACCTTTAACAATGAGCAGTTCTTC
CASSPRTFNNEQFF
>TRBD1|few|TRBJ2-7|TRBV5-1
TGCGCCAGCAGCTTGGAGGCAGGGGGCGGCTACGAGCAGTACTTC
CASSLEAGGGYEQYF
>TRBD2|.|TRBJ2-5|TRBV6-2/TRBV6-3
TGTGCCAGCAGTCTATATAGCGGGAGGGCCTCAGCAGAGACCCAGTACTTC
CASSLYSGRASAETQYF